A single TCR beta chain is shown here with its context. The ends were cut back, 2 bases at V and 4 bases at J, with 11 bases in the middle. The CDR3 runs 14 residues. Germline CDR1 reads WSHSY; CDR2 reads SAAADI. Recruitment covered fewer than 25 US areas and drew participants whose ages spanned roughly 18 to 90 years. This sample was taken from a study of blood T cell repertoires in COVID-19. Turning to the study itself: In each case, the material was cDNA or gDNA derived from T cells, B-cell-depleted T cells, or PBMCs.

Repertoires were generated with immunoSEQ multiplex PCR, while TCRdb's copy carries only in-frame clones and drops some. The profile shows 200,000 or so clones, about 84% of them singletons. The sequence came from a man aged 55 to 70 who had recovered from COVID-19. The source material was PBMCs or T cells enriched from blood (not recorded which). This chain connects TRBV10-2 to TRBJ1-1, with TRBD1 as a possible D gene (5 bases). CDR3 in DNA: TGCGCCAGCAGTGAGACCCAGGGAAGCACTGAAGCTTTCTTT. It encodes CASSETQGSTEAFF.